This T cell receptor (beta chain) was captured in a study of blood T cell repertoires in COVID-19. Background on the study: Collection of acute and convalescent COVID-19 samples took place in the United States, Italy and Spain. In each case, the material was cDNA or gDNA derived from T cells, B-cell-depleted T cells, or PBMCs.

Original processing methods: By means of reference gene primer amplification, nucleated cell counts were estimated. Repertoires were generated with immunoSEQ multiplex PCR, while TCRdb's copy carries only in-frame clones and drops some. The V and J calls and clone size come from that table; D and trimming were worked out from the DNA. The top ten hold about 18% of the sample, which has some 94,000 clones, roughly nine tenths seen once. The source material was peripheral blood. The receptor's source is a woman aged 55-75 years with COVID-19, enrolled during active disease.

CDR3 in DNA: TGCGCCAGCAGCTTGAGGTCGGTAGGCCAGGGGGCCATTACCGGGGAGCTGTTTTTT. Translation gives CASSLRSVGQGAITGELFF. The chain recombines TRBV5-1 with TRBJ2-2; 8 bases align to TRBD1. The CDR3 sequence is 19 residues long. Germline CDR1 reads SGHRS; CDR2 reads YFSETQ. J lost 5 bases, V lost 1 base, and 16 bases had no gene match.